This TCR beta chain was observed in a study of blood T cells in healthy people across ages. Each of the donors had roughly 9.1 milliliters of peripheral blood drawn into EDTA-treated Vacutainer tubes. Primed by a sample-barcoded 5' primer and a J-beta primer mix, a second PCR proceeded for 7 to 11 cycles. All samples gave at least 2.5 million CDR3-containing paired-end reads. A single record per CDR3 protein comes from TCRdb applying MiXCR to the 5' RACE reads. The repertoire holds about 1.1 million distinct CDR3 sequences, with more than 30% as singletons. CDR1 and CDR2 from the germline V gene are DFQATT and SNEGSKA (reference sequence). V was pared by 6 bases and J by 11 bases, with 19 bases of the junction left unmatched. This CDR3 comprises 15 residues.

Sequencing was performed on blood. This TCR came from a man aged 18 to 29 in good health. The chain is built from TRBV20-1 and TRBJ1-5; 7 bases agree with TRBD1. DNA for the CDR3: TGCAGTGCGGGACCGACCGGGACAGTGGGGTCGGCCCAGCATTTT. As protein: CSAGPTGTVGSAQHF.